A selection of T cell receptor beta chains follows, all from one sample in a study of shared clonotypes between healthy human individuals. The table came from immunoSEQ multiplex PCR; TCRdb's copy has only in-frame clones and leaves some out. The sample records about 960,000 clones, 76% being singletons. Sequenced material: memory CD4+ T cells sorted from blood. The receptors stem from a man younger than 30 in good health. CDR3s include the opening cysteine and the closing phenylalanine or tryptophan. D genes are given only for firm matches. Size is omitted from some rows. Given values are once, few, many or a class for expanded clones.

d_call: .; j_call: TRBJ2-3; v_call: TRBV10-1; clone_size: .; cdr3_aa: CASSDTGRTDTQYF; cdr3_nt: TGCGCCAGCAGTGATACGGGCCGCACAGATACGCAGTATTTT
d_call: .; j_call: TRBJ1-6; v_call: TRBV30; clone_size: .; cdr3_aa: CAWSVKGTAPLHF; cdr3_nt: TGTGCCTGGAGTGTGAAAGGGACGGCACCCCTCCACTTT
d_call: .; j_call: TRBJ1-2; v_call: TRBV5-4; clone_size: few; cdr3_aa: CASQAESYGYTF; cdr3_nt: TGTGCCAGCCAGGCTGAGAGCTATGGCTACACCTTC
d_call: .; j_call: TRBJ1-1; v_call: TRBV20-1; clone_size: few; cdr3_aa: CSASSAGETFF; cdr3_nt: TGCAGTGCTAGTTCGGCAGGGGAGACTTTCTTT
d_call: .; j_call: TRBJ1-1; v_call: TRBV4-2; clone_size: few; cdr3_aa: CASSQSTGNTEAFF; cdr3_nt: TGTGCCAGCAGCCAGTCGACAGGGAACACTGAAGCTTTCTTT
d_call: TRBD2; j_call: TRBJ2-5; v_call: TRBV28; clone_size: .; cdr3_aa: CASSLGKRGAAQYF; cdr3_nt: TGTGCCAGCAGTTTGGGGAAGCGGGGTGCGGCCCAGTACTTC
d_call: .; j_call: TRBJ1-1; v_call: TRBV7-2; clone_size: few; cdr3_aa: CASSLSVNTEAFF; cdr3_nt: TGTGCCAGCAGCCTGTCAGTGAACACTGAAGCTTTCTTT
d_call: .; j_call: TRBJ2-2; v_call: TRBV11-2; clone_size: .; cdr3_aa: CASTLEGAGTGELFF; cdr3_nt: TGTGCCAGCACCCTGGAAGGGGCTGGGACCGGGGAGCTGTTTTTT
d_call: .; j_call: TRBJ1-1; v_call: TRBV18; clone_size: .; cdr3_aa: CASSPPTGNTEAFF; cdr3_nt: TGTGCCAGCTCCCCACCGACAGGGAACACTGAAGCTTTCTTT
d_call: .; j_call: TRBJ2-5; v_call: TRBV4-3; clone_size: .; cdr3_aa: CASSQDLRQGQETQYF; cdr3_nt: TGCGCCAGCAGCCAAGATCTAAGGCAGGGCCAAGAGACCCAGTACTTC
d_call: .; j_call: TRBJ2-3; v_call: TRBV7-2; clone_size: .; cdr3_aa: CASSLAWDTQYF; cdr3_nt: TGTGCCAGCAGCTTAGCCTGGGATACGCAGTATTTT
d_call: .; j_call: TRBJ2-3; v_call: TRBV7-2; clone_size: .; cdr3_aa: CASSLGLAGPGDTQYF; cdr3_nt: TGTGCCAGCAGCTTAGGTTTGGCAGGCCCTGGAGATACGCAGTATTTT
d_call: .; j_call: TRBJ2-5; v_call: TRBV29-1; clone_size: few; cdr3_aa: CSVESSAQETQYF; cdr3_nt: TGCAGCGTTGAATCGTCAGCACAAGAGACCCAGTACTTC
d_call: TRBD2; j_call: TRBJ2-3; v_call: TRBV30; clone_size: .; cdr3_aa: CAWSGLAGSNTDTQYF; cdr3_nt: TGTGCCTGGAGTGGACTAGCGGGATCGAACACAGATACGCAGTATTTT
d_call: TRBD1; j_call: TRBJ2-7; v_call: TRBV11-2; clone_size: .; cdr3_aa: CASSYEGTGIYEQYF; cdr3_nt: TGTGCCAGCAGCTACGAAGGGACAGGGATCTACGAGCAGTACTTC
d_call: TRBD2; j_call: TRBJ2-1; v_call: TRBV5-3; clone_size: .; cdr3_aa: CARSPPRASGRYNEQFF; cdr3_nt: TGTGCCAGAAGCCCACCACGGGCTAGCGGGAGATACAATGAGCAGTTCTTC
d_call: .; j_call: TRBJ1-2; v_call: TRBV29-1; clone_size: .; cdr3_aa: CSAPPYTF; cdr3_nt: TGCAGCGCCCCCCCCTACACCTTC
d_call: .; j_call: TRBJ2-1; v_call: TRBV10-2; clone_size: .; cdr3_aa: CASRGGEPPYNEQFF; cdr3_nt: TGCGCCAGCAGGGGGGGAGAACCTCCTTACAATGAGCAGTTCTTC
d_call: TRBD2; j_call: TRBJ2-3; v_call: TRBV5-1; clone_size: .; cdr3_aa: CASRTGLAGGDTQYF; cdr3_nt: TGCGCCAGCAGAACCGGACTAGCGGGAGGAGATACGCAGTATTTT
d_call: TRBD2; j_call: TRBJ2-3; v_call: TRBV4-1; clone_size: .; cdr3_aa: CASSQVLVREADTQYF; cdr3_nt: TGCGCCAGCAGCCAAGTTCTGGTGCGGGAGGCAGATACGCAGTATTTT
d_call: TRBD1; j_call: TRBJ2-1; v_call: TRBV6-5; clone_size: .; cdr3_aa: CASRRTGGGNEQFF; cdr3_nt: TGTGCCAGCAGAAGGACAGGGGGCGGGAATGAGCAGTTCTTC
d_call: TRBD2; j_call: TRBJ2-3; v_call: TRBV6-6; clone_size: many; cdr3_aa: CASIIAGVVTDTQYF; cdr3_nt: TGTGCCAGCATCATAGCGGGAGTGGTAACAGATACGCAGTATTTT
d_call: .; j_call: TRBJ2-7; v_call: TRBV5-1; clone_size: .; cdr3_aa: CASSLDPGTSYEQYF; cdr3_nt: TGCGCCAGCAGCTTGGATCCGGGGACCTCCTACGAGCAGTACTTC
d_call: .; j_call: TRBJ2-5; v_call: TRBV7-9; clone_size: many; cdr3_aa: CASSLLRNQETQYF; cdr3_nt: TGTGCCAGCAGCTTACTACGGAACCAAGAGACCCAGTACTTC
d_call: TRBD1; j_call: TRBJ1-1; v_call: TRBV19; clone_size: .; cdr3_aa: CASQIRGSTEAFF; cdr3_nt: TGTGCCAGCCAAATCAGGGGGAGTACTGAAGCTTTCTTT
d_call: .; j_call: TRBJ1-1; v_call: TRBV12-2; clone_size: .; cdr3_aa: CASRLVGGAKPNTEAFF; cdr3_nt: TGTGCAAGTCGCTTAGTTGGAGGGGCTAAGCCCAACACTGAAGCTTTCTTT
d_call: .; j_call: TRBJ2-3; v_call: TRBV6-1; clone_size: .; cdr3_aa: CASSENLGGTDTQYF; cdr3_nt: TGTGCCAGCAGTGAGAATCTGGGGGGCACAGATACGCAGTATTTT
d_call: TRBD1; j_call: TRBJ1-5; v_call: TRBV7-9; clone_size: .; cdr3_aa: CASSLGTGSNQPQHF; cdr3_nt: TGTGCCAGCAGCCTAGGGACAGGTAGCAATCAGCCCCAGCATTTT
d_call: TRBD1; j_call: TRBJ1-5; v_call: TRBV6-1; clone_size: .; cdr3_aa: CASSGTVLGQPQHF; cdr3_nt: TGTGCCAGCAGCGGGACAGTGTTAGGGCAGCCCCAGCATTTT
d_call: .; j_call: TRBJ2-2; v_call: TRBV28; clone_size: .; cdr3_aa: CATQVPTNTGELFF; cdr3_nt: TGTGCCACCCAAGTCCCGACGAACACCGGGGAGCTGTTTTTT
d_call: .; j_call: TRBJ2-4; v_call: TRBV23-1; clone_size: .; cdr3_aa: CASREEGENIQYF; cdr3_nt: TGCGCCAGCAGAGAGGAGGGTGAAAACATTCAGTACTTC
d_call: .; j_call: TRBJ1-5; v_call: TRBV19; clone_size: once; cdr3_aa: CASPGGAQHF; cdr3_nt: TGTGCCAGCCCGGGGGGGGCCCAGCATTTT
d_call: .; j_call: TRBJ2-7; v_call: TRBV6-5; clone_size: .; cdr3_aa: CASSYLADEQYF; cdr3_nt: TGTGCCAGCAGTTACTTGGCGGACGAGCAGTACTTC
d_call: .; j_call: TRBJ1-5; v_call: TRBV2; clone_size: .; cdr3_aa: CASSDRGSNQPQHF; cdr3_nt: TGTGCCAGCAGTGACAGGGGTAGCAATCAGCCCCAGCATTTT
d_call: TRBD1; j_call: TRBJ1-4; v_call: TRBV5-1; clone_size: once; cdr3_aa: CASRKQGDGTNEKLFF; cdr3_nt: TGCGCCAGCAGAAAACAGGGGGACGGGACTAATGAAAAACTGTTTTTT
d_call: .; j_call: TRBJ2-5; v_call: TRBV28; clone_size: .; cdr3_aa: CASSVAGARETQYF; cdr3_nt: TGTGCCAGCAGTGTTGCCGGGGCTCGAGAGACCCAGTACTTC
d_call: .; j_call: TRBJ1-4; v_call: TRBV28; clone_size: .; cdr3_aa: CASSRNLDEKLFF; cdr3_nt: TGTGCCAGCAGTCGGAACCTGGATGAAAAACTGTTTTTT
d_call: .; j_call: TRBJ2-7; v_call: TRBV5-1; clone_size: .; cdr3_aa: CASSPRARETSPYEQYF; cdr3_nt: TGCGCCAGCAGCCCTCGGGCCAGGGAGACCTCACCCTACGAGCAGTACTTC
d_call: .; j_call: TRBJ2-1; v_call: TRBV7-2; clone_size: few; cdr3_aa: CASSLSWGSYNEQFF; cdr3_nt: TGTGCCAGCAGCTTAAGTTGGGGCTCCTACAATGAGCAGTTCTTC
d_call: .; j_call: TRBJ2-7; v_call: TRBV4-3; clone_size: .; cdr3_aa: CASRPAGVAIRSEGYEQYF; cdr3_nt: TGCGCCAGCAGACCTGCCGGGGTCGCCATAAGAAGTGAGGGCTACGAGCAGTACTTC
d_call: .; j_call: TRBJ1-2; v_call: TRBV6-6; clone_size: .; cdr3_aa: CASSRKTGSEHYGYTF; cdr3_nt: TGTGCCAGCAGTCGAAAAACAGGGAGCGAGCACTATGGCTACACCTTC
d_call: TRBD1; j_call: TRBJ1-1; v_call: TRBV4-2; clone_size: .; cdr3_aa: CASSRGPVEAFF; cdr3_nt: TGTGCCAGCAGCAGGGGGCCAGTTGAAGCTTTCTTT
d_call: .; j_call: TRBJ2-5; v_call: TRBV5-6; clone_size: .; cdr3_aa: CASSLRGTNIETQYF; cdr3_nt: TGTGCCAGCAGCTTGCGCGGGACCAATATAGAGACCCAGTACTTC
d_call: TRBD1; j_call: TRBJ2-5; v_call: TRBV6-6; clone_size: .; cdr3_aa: CASSGTGGRETQYF; cdr3_nt: TGTGCCAGCAGTGGGACAGGGGGCCGAGAGACCCAGTACTTC
d_call: TRBD2; j_call: TRBJ2-1; v_call: TRBV6-6; clone_size: .; cdr3_aa: CASRVGIAGINEQFF; cdr3_nt: TGTGCCAGCAGAGTGGGGATAGCGGGCATCAATGAGCAGTTCTTC
d_call: .; j_call: TRBJ2-1; v_call: TRBV12-5; clone_size: .; cdr3_aa: CASNRLAGTYNEQFF; cdr3_nt: TGTGCTAGTAACCGACTGGCAGGGACCTACAATGAGCAGTTCTTC
d_call: TRBD1; j_call: TRBJ2-6; v_call: TRBV11-2; clone_size: once; cdr3_aa: CASSPGTENSGANVLTF; cdr3_nt: TGTGCCAGCAGCCCCGGGACAGAAAACTCTGGGGCCAACGTCCTGACTTTC
d_call: .; j_call: TRBJ2-5; v_call: TRBV5-1; clone_size: few; cdr3_aa: CASSPPEGLGETQYF; cdr3_nt: TGCGCCAGCAGCCCACCGGAAGGATTAGGAGAGACCCAGTACTTC
d_call: TRBD1; j_call: TRBJ1-4; v_call: TRBV5-1; clone_size: .; cdr3_aa: CASSPRGTVEKLFF; cdr3_nt: TGCGCCAGCAGCCCCAGGGGGACTGTCGAAAAACTGTTTTTT
d_call: .; j_call: TRBJ1-1; v_call: TRBV5-1; clone_size: .; cdr3_aa: CASSPDSLDINTEAFF; cdr3_nt: TGCGCCAGCAGCCCAGACAGTCTTGATATTAACACTGAAGCTTTCTTT
d_call: TRBD2; j_call: TRBJ2-4; v_call: TRBV27; clone_size: .; cdr3_aa: CASRRTSGTQGIQYF; cdr3_nt: TGTGCCAGCAGGAGGACTAGCGGGACACAGGGGATTCAGTACTTC
d_call: .; j_call: TRBJ2-1; v_call: TRBV27; clone_size: .; cdr3_aa: CASSSINEQFF; cdr3_nt: TGTGCCAGCAGTTCGATCAATGAGCAGTTCTTC
d_call: TRBD1; j_call: TRBJ1-6; v_call: TRBV7-9; clone_size: many; cdr3_aa: CASSPRQGDNSPLHF; cdr3_nt: TGTGCCAGCAGCCCCCGACAGGGGGATAATTCACCCCTCCACTTT